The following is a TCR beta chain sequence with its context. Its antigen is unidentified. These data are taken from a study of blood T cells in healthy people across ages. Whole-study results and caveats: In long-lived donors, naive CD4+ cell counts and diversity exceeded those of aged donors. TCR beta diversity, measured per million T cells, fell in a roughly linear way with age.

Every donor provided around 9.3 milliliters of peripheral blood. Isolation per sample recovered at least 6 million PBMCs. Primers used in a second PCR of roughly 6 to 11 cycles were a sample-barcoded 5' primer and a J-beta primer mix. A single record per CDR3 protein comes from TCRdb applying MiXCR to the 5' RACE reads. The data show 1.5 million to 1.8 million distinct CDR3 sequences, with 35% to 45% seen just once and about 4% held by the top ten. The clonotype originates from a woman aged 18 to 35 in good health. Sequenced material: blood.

The CDR3 loop reads CASRELNEKLFF. Here the CDR3 DNA reads TGTGCCAGTCGGGAGCTGAATGAAAAACTGTTTTTT. This chain joins TRBV2 and TRBJ1-4; D is unclear. The V gene lost 9 bases and the J gene lost 5 bases, with 10 bases spanning the gap. The germline CDR1 and CDR2 sequences are SNHLY and FYNNEI. This CDR3 is built from 12 residues.